The rows below give T cell receptor beta chains drawn from one sample of a study of blood T cells in healthy people across ages. TCRdb itself ran the 5' RACE reads through MiXCR, one entry per CDR3 protein. The sample holds around 1,500,000 distinct CDR3 sequences; 28% are singletons and the top ten take about 7.7%. Sequenced input: blood. The receptors shown here come from a woman in her twenties or thirties in good health. CDR3s include the opening cysteine and the closing phenylalanine or tryptophan. A D gene is named only where the DNA matches it firmly. Some rows have no size entry. The others give once, few or many, or a class for an expanded clone.

few | . | TRBJ1-5 | TRBV7-9 | TGTGCCAGCAGCTTTGAGACACTCAATCAGCCCCAGCATTTT | CASSFETLNQPQHF
few | TRBD1 | TRBJ2-7 | TRBV6-6 | TGTGCCACCGGGACAGGGGGTCTATACGAGCAGTACTTC | CATGTGGLYEQYF
. | . | TRBJ1-1 | TRBV12-3/TRBV12-4 | TGTGCCAGCCGGGGGGGCGGTTGGACTGAAGCTTTCTTT | CASRGGGWTEAFF
. | TRBD1 | TRBJ1-4 | TRBV7-2 | TGTGCCAGCAGTAACCCCGACAGGGGCGGAAAACTGTTTTTT | CASSNPDRGGKLFF
. | . | TRBJ1-2 | TRBV10-3 | TGTGCCATCAGTTCCGAAGGGGGGCACTATGGCTACACCTTC | CAISSEGGHYGYTF
many | TRBD2 | TRBJ2-7 | TRBV5-1 | TGCGCCAGCAGTCTTGGGACTAGCGGTCTTGGGTCCTACGAGCAGTACTTC | CASSLGTSGLGSYEQYF
few | . | TRBJ2-1 | TRBV11-2 | TGTGCCAGCAGCTTAGCCCTGGGTAGCTTCAGTGAGCAGTTCTTC | CASSLALGSFSEQFF
. | . | TRBJ2-1 | TRBV27 | TGTGCCAGCAGCTCTGGAGGGAGTTTGGGTGAGCAGTTCTTC | CASSSGGSLGEQFF
many | . | TRBJ2-5 | TRBV24-1 | TGTGCCACCAGTGATCCAGGGGGGCCCCAAGAGACCCAGTACTTC | CATSDPGGPQETQYF
. | . | TRBJ2-4 | TRBV6-2/TRBV6-3 | TGTGCCAGCAGTTACAATGCGGGTGGAAACATTCAGTACTTC | CASSYNAGGNIQYF
few | . | TRBJ2-1 | TRBV5-1 | TGCGCCAGCAGCTTGGAGGGTGGCGTGTTCTACAATGAGCAGTTCTTC | CASSLEGGVFYNEQFF
few | . | TRBJ1-1 | TRBV29-1 | TGCAGCATTGAAGATCTTAAGTTGAACACTGAAGCTTTCTTT | CSIEDLKLNTEAFF
. | . | TRBJ2-3 | TRBV6-5 | TGTGCCGGCAGTTACTCCCGATCGGGGCAGGGACCAGATACGCAGTATTTT | CAGSYSRSGQGPDTQYF
. | . | TRBJ2-4 | TRBV27 | TGTGCCAGCAGTCCCCTGGGGGTATCGGCCAAAAACATTCAGTACTTC | CASSPLGVSAKNIQYF
many | TRBD1 | TRBJ2-6 | TRBV6-1 | TGTGCCAGCAGTGATTTCAAGGACAGGGGGCATACTGGGGCCAACGTCCTGACTTTC | CASSDFKDRGHTGANVLTF
. | . | TRBJ2-7 | TRBV9 | TGTGCCAGCAGCGTAGGTAGCGGGGAACAGGGGCGATCCTACGAGCAGTACTTC | CASSVGSGEQGRSYEQYF
. | TRBD2 | TRBJ2-2 | TRBV7-2 | TGTGCCAGCAGCTTAGTCGGCGGGAGTTCGGCCGGGGAGCTGTTTTTT | CASSLVGGSSAGELFF
. | . | TRBJ2-2 | TRBV7-9 | TGTGCCAGCAGCTTCTCGGTTGACGGGGAGCTGTTTTTT | CASSFSVDGELFF
. | TRBD2 | TRBJ2-4 | TRBV12-3/TRBV12-4 | TGTGCCAGCAGCCCTAGCGGGAGTGCAGGAAACATTCAGTACTTC | CASSPSGSAGNIQYF
few | . | TRBJ2-5 | TRBV2 | TGTGCCAGCAGACTCCCGGGATCCCCTTCGACCCAGTACTTC | CASRLPGSPSTQYF
. | . | TRBJ1-1 | TRBV5-1 | TGCGCCAGCAGCCGGGCCGCTGAAGCTTTCTTT | CASSRAAEAFF
. | TRBD1 | TRBJ2-7 | TRBV2 | TGTGCCAGCAGTGATACAGACAGGGGCAACGAGCAGTACTTC | CASSDTDRGNEQYF
. | . | TRBJ2-5 | TRBV20-1 | TGCAGTGCTACAGGACTAGAGGGGGTCCAAGAGACCCAGTACTTC | CSATGLEGVQETQYF